The 22 T cell receptor beta chains given below trace back to one sample, sequenced in a study of blood T cell dynamics during melanoma immunotherapy. Measured with immunoSEQ multiplex PCR; TCRdb has only the in-frame clones, and not every one. The data contain 25,000 to 35,000 clones, approximately 80% of them seen just once; the ten biggest clones take up under 13%. Time point here: week 3, after first cycle of checkpoint inhibitor. Here the sequenced sample was blood, taken from a patient treated with checkpoint blockade. Source of these receptors: a human donor with melanoma.

This clone showed up just a few times. The CDR3 DNA follows: TGTGCCAGCAGGTTAGAGGGACAGGGGGCAGGCCAGCCCCAGCATTTT. Residues: CASRLEGQGAGQPQHF. The genes are TRBV28 and TRBJ1-5, with 12 bases aligning to TRBD1. V shed 6 bases and J 7 bases; nucleotides not matched to a gene: 10. Per the germline V gene, CDR1 is MDHEN and CDR2 is SYDVKM. This CDR3 spans 16 amino acids.

For the CDR3, the DNA is TGTGCCAGCAGTGTATGGGGACAGGGGGTTCAAACCGGGGAGCTGTTTTTT. Translation gives CASSVWGQGVQTGELFF. The chain uses TRBV25-1 and TRBJ2-2, with 11 bases identical to TRBD1. Germline V lookup: CDR1 MGHDK, CDR2 SYGVNS. V dropped 4 bases and J dropped 5; count of bases not matched to a gene: 9. This CDR3 contains 17 residues.

The chain is built from TRBV5-1 and TRBJ1-1; D remains unclear. Between the trimmed V and J ends, which lost 2 bases and 3 bases, there was a span of 11 bases. The CDR3 consists of 14 residues. CDR1 and CDR2 from the germline V gene are SGHRS and YFSETQ. Here the CDR3 DNA reads TGCGCCAGCAGCTTCGAGGGTAAGGACACTGAAGCTTTCTTT. Translation gives CASSFEGKDTEAFF.

The V gene is TRBV4-2, the J gene TRBJ2-4, with a tentative D call TRBD2 (6 bases). CDR3 size: 17 residues. Germline CDR1 reads LGHNA; CDR2 reads YNFKEQ. V was cut by 4 bases and J by 2 bases, with 18 bases left in between. The CDR3 coding sequence is TGTGCCAGCAGCCCTAGACTAGGCCTGGACACCAAAAACATTCAGTACTTC. Its protein is CASSPRLGLDTKNIQYF.

V and J are TRBV7-8 and TRBJ2-7; 8 bases map to TRBD2. V dropped 5 bases and J dropped 4; count of bases not matched to a gene: 10. The CDR3 is made up of 15 amino acids. Germline V gene sequence: CDR1 SGHVS, CDR2 FQNEAQ. CDR3 in DNA: TGTGCCAGCAGCCCCCCAAGACGGGAGGGTTACGAGCAGTACTTC. Translation gives CASSPPRREGYEQYF. Supplemented by reference TRBV7-8 and TRBJ2-7, the full variable domain reads GAGVSQSPRYKVAKRGQDVALRCDPISGHVSLFWYQQALGQGPEFLTYFQNEAQLDKSGLPSDRFFAERPEGSVSTLKIQRTQQEDSAVYLCASSPPRREGYEQYFGPGTRLTVT.

The CDR3 nucleotides are TGTGCCCCAGGAGGGTGGCGGTTAAAACTGTTTTTT. As protein: CAPGGWRLKLFF. The genes are TRBV15 and TRBJ1-4, with D unclear. V lost 11 bases and J 10 bases, leaving 17 bases between the germline ends. The CDR3 runs 12 residues. Germline V gene lookup returns CDR1 LNHNV and CDR2 YYDKDF (reference sequence).

The chain recombines TRBV19 with TRBJ2-3; TRBD2 aligns across 10 bases. V was clipped by 6 bases and J by 4 bases; unmatched bases: 7. Germline CDR1 is LNHDA and CDR2 is SQIVND (reference sequence). The CDR3 loop spans 15 amino acids. The CDR3 loop is CASRKSGGAPDTQYF. DNA for the CDR3: TGTGCCAGTAGGAAAAGCGGGGGGGCCCCAGATACGCAGTATTTT.

The chain uses TRBV30 and TRBJ1-5; 9 nucleotides align to TRBD1. The germline CDR1 and CDR2 sequences are GTSNPN and SVGIG (reference sequence). The CDR3 is made up of 15 amino acids. V lost 3 bases to trimming and J lost 7 bases; unmatched junction nucleotides: 10. CDR3 loop: CAWSSTGTGTQPQHF. The CDR3 DNA reads TGTGCCTGGAGCTCAACCGGGACAGGGACCCAGCCCCAGCATTTT.

The gene calls are TRBV5-6 and TRBJ2-2; no clear D gene. Deletions cut 4 bases from V and 6 bases from J, with 19 bases between. Germline V gene data show CDR1 as SGHDT and CDR2 as YYEEEE. The CDR3 is made up of 16 amino acids. The CDR3 is CASSTYDNRKAGELFF. The DNA for the CDR3 is TGTGCCAGCAGCACCTACGACAACAGAAAGGCCGGGGAGCTGTTTTTT.

This clone appeared a single time. V and J are TRBV7-8 and TRBJ2-1, with D uncertain. Germline assignment: CDR1 SGHVS and CDR2 FQNEAQ. This CDR3 is 12 amino acids long. V was trimmed by 1 base and J by 7 bases, leaving 5 bases between them. This CDR3 is CASSLVANEQFF. The CDR3 region has the DNA TGTGCCAGCAGCTTAGTCGCAAATGAGCAGTTCTTC. The whole variable domain, remainder taken from reference TRBV7-8 and TRBJ2-1, is GAGVSQSPRYKVAKRGQDVALRCDPISGHVSLFWYQQALGQGPEFLTYFQNEAQLDKSGLPSDRFFAERPEGSVSTLKIQRTQQEDSAVYLCASSLVANEQFFGPGTRLTVL.

This clone was detected only a few times. The chain has TRBV7-9 and TRBJ2-7; 9 nucleotides line up with TRBD2. Germline V CDR1 and CDR2: SEHNR, FQNEAQ (reference sequence). With 5 bases clipped from V and 0 bases from J, the junction kept 2 bases outside the gene matches. This CDR3 has 14 residues. Here the CDR3 reads CASSGLASSYEQYF. In DNA, the CDR3 is TGTGCCAGCAGCGGACTAGCGAGCTCCTACGAGCAGTACTTC.

V usage is TRBV7-2 and J usage is TRBJ1-2; 11 bases are a match to TRBD1. CDR3 size: 15 residues. Germline CDR1 SGHTA, CDR2 FQGNSA. The V and J ends lost 5 bases and 5 bases, in that order; junction bases with no gene match: 7. DNA for the CDR3: TGTGCCAGCAGCCAGGGGACAGGGGGGCTTTATGGCTACACCTTC. It translates to CASSQGTGGLYGYTF.

The chain links TRBV19 to TRBJ1-5; no reliable D call. Trimming took 2 bases from V and 7 from J, leaving 9 bases between them. The CDR3 has 13 residues. Per germline, CDR1 LNHDA and CDR2 SQIVND (reference sequence). In DNA, the CDR3 is TGTGCCAGTAGTATAAGTAACTCGCAGCCCCAGCATTTT. It yields the protein CASSISNSQPQHF.

The J gene is TRBJ2-2, the V gene TRBV4-1; D gene unclear. V gave up 0 bases and J gave up 1 base, with 6 bases separating them. The CDR3 contains 15 residues. Germline CDR1 and CDR2: MGHRA and YSYEKL. CDR3 sequence (DNA): TGCGCCAGCAGCCAAGAAAAGGAGAACACCGGGGAGCTGTTTTTT. Translating gives CASSQEKENTGELFF.

This chain links TRBV25-1 with TRBJ2-7; 10 bases line up with TRBD1. The V segment lost 4 bases and the J segment 3 bases; nucleotides outside the gene matches: 3. The CDR3 has 14 amino acids. Germline V CDR1 and CDR2: MGHDK, SYGVNS. CDR3 in amino acids: CASSGDRGDYEQYF. CDR3 DNA sequence: TGTGCCAGCAGTGGGGACAGGGGAGACTACGAGCAGTACTTC.

The chain is built from TRBV27 and TRBJ1-5; D is unresolved. Trimming stripped 1 base from V and 7 bases from J, with 8 bases between. This CDR3 has 13 residues. Germline CDR1 and CDR2: MNHEY and SMNVEV (reference sequence). The CDR3 loop is CASSLYDLQPQHF. The CDR3 DNA follows: TGTGCCAGCAGTTTATATGACTTACAGCCCCAGCATTTT.

There are a few counts of this clone. The CDR3 DNA reads as TGTGCCAGCAGCCCGGGACAGGGGGGGCTTAGCAATCAGCCCCAGCATTTT. Protein: CASSPGQGGLSNQPQHF. The chain links TRBV27 to TRBJ1-5; 11 nucleotides align to TRBD1. CDR3 length equals 17 residues. Unmatched junction bases numbered 7, after V lost 6 bases and J lost 0 bases. Germline loops: CDR1 MNHEY, CDR2 SMNVEV (reference sequence).

The chain couples TRBV6-1 to TRBJ2-1, with TRBD2 matching over 13 bases. Germline CDR1 is MNHNS and CDR2 is SASEGT. This CDR3 region has 15 residues. With V trimmed by 6 bases and J by 8 bases, 7 bases remained unmatched. Written as DNA, the CDR3 is TGTGCCAGCAGATCACCGGGACTAGCGGGACATGAGCAGTTCTTC. This codes for CASRSPGLAGHEQFF.

The gene calls are TRBV28 and TRBJ1-4; perhaps TRBD1 as D (6 bases). The germline V gene encodes CDR1 MDHEN and CDR2 SYDVKM. The CDR3 sequence is 15 residues long. V was clipped by 7 bases and J by 7 bases, with 19 bases between them. CDR3 amino acids: CASTVMGGMGEKLFF. DNA for the CDR3: TGTGCCAGCACCGTCATGGGGGGCATGGGTGAAAAACTGTTTTTT.

In this sample, this clone turned up a few times. This sequence joins TRBV7-2 and TRBJ2-2; 7 bases agree with TRBD1. The CDR3 has 15 residues. In germline, CDR1 is SGHTA, CDR2 FQGNSA. V shed 2 bases, J shed 0 bases, and the junction held 0 bases outside the gene matches. CDR3 bases: TGTGCCAGCAGCTTAACAGGGGCGAACACCGGGGAGCTGTTTTTT. It specifies CASSLTGANTGELFF.

The V and J genes are TRBV28 and TRBJ1-5, with a tentative D call TRBD1 (6 bases). V was cut by 2 bases and J by 6 bases, with 8 bases left in between. Per the germline V gene, CDR1 is MDHEN and CDR2 is SYDVKM. This CDR3 spans 13 amino acids. CDR3 in DNA: TGTGCCAGCAGTTTAGGGGGCACTCAGCCCCAGCATTTT. This sequence encodes CASSLGGTQPQHF.

This chain uses TRBV27 with TRBJ2-3, with TRBD2 matching 8 bases. Per the germline V gene, CDR1 is MNHEY and CDR2 is SMNVEV (reference sequence). The CDR3 consists of 16 residues. V lost 1 base and J lost 2; bases outside the gene matches: 5. CDR3 nucleotide sequence: TGTGCCAGCAGTTTATGGAGTAGCGGGAACACAGATACGCAGTATTTT. This codes for CASSLWSSGNTDTQYF.